This T cell receptor beta chain was observed in a study of shared clonotypes between healthy human individuals. The method was immunoSEQ multiplex PCR; TCRdb's version includes in-frame clones alone and lacks a portion of them. The data show some 2.3 million clones, with about 92% seen just once and about 0.37% held by the top ten. The CDR3 extends over 14 amino acids. Germline V gene data show CDR1 as GTSNPN and CDR2 as SVGIG (reference sequence). Trimming at V came to 3 bases and at J to 3 bases, leaving 2 bases not matched to a gene. The specimen sequenced was naive CD4+ T cells from PBMCs. As to subset: CD45RA+ positively selected. This chain connects TRBV30 to TRBJ2-3; TRBD2 matches 11 bases. The clonotype comes from a man aged 18 to 30 in good health. Some clones in this sample may be carry-over from other donors' samples. The CDR3 region has the DNA TGTGCCTGGAGGCCTAGCGGGAGGACAGATACGCAGTATTTT. Protein sequence: CAWRPSGRTDTQYF.